The 7 T cell receptor beta chains reported below all come from one sample, sequenced in a study of cytomegalovirus exposure and HLA in healthy donors. PCR amplification relied on 60 Vbeta primers (plus 13 Jbeta primers). The method was immunoSEQ multiplex PCR; TCRdb's version includes in-frame clones alone and lacks a portion of them. The sample records about 100,000 clones, 82% being singletons. Sequenced material: PBMCs. Source of these receptors: a man aged 25-40 years in good health and CMV-seropositive.

The gene calls are TRBV4-1 and TRBJ2-3; TRBD2 matches 9 bases. The CDR3 spans 17 residues. Germline CDR1 MGHRA, CDR2 YSYEKL. The trim removed 0 bases at V and 2 bases at J, leaving 6 bases unmatched. DNA of the CDR3: TGCGCCAGCAGCCAAGATCACAGCGGGGGGCACACAGATACGCAGTATTTT. It yields the protein CASSQDHSGGHTDTQYF.

This chain uses TRBV6-5 with TRBJ1-4; 8 nucleotides line up with TRBD1. CDR1 MNHEY and CDR2 SVGAGI come from the germline V gene. This CDR3 is built from 15 residues. Trimming took 5 bases from V and 3 from J; bases not matched to a gene: 5. The CDR3 region has the DNA TGTGCCAGCAGTCAGGGACAGGTTGCTAATGAAAAACTGTTTTTT. This sequence encodes CASSQGQVANEKLFF.

The rearrangement links TRBV7-9 to TRBJ2-3; 9 nucleotides line up with TRBD2. Germline lookup yields CDR1 SEHNR and CDR2 FQNEAQ (reference sequence). This CDR3 is built from 17 residues. Unmatched junction bases numbered 6, after V lost 1 base and J lost 1 base. The CDR3 nucleotides are TGTGCCAGCAGCTTAGGGGGTAGCGGGGGAGGCACAGATACGCAGTATTTT. Protein: CASSLGGSGGGTDTQYF.

V and J are TRBV7-2 and TRBJ2-3, with TRBD2 identical over 8 bases. Germline V gene sequence: CDR1 SGHTA, CDR2 FQGNSA. J gave up 0 bases and V 2 bases, and 7 bases lay outside the gene matches. The CDR3 spans 17 residues. The CDR3 region is CASSLHSGGISTDTQYF. CDR3 bases: TGTGCCAGCAGCTTACATTCGGGGGGGATTAGCACAGATACGCAGTATTTT.

The chain carries TRBV9 and TRBJ2-2, with D unresolved. Germline V lookup: CDR1 SGDLS, CDR2 YYNGEE. V was shortened by 3 bases and J by 2 bases, with 8 bases between the two germline ends. CDR3 length: 14 amino acids. The CDR3 sequence is CASSETPNTGELFF. For the CDR3, the DNA is TGTGCCAGCAGCGAAACACCTAACACCGGGGAGCTGTTTTTT.

The chain recombines TRBV5-1 with TRBJ2-5, with 11 bases that match TRBD2. The CDR3 has 14 amino acids. CDR1 SGHRS and CDR2 YFSETQ come from the germline V gene. V shed 4 bases, J shed 6 bases, and the junction held 5 bases outside the gene matches. The CDR3 region has the DNA TGCGCCAGCAGCCAGACTAGCGGGGTGAAGACCCAGTACTTC. Its translation is CASSQTSGVKTQYF.

This clone was recorded a few times. This rearrangement joins TRBV6-4 to TRBJ1-1; 7 bases align to TRBD1. Germline V gene data show CDR1 as MRHNA and CDR2 as SNTAGT. The CDR3 totals 13 residues. V was clipped by 6 bases and J by 5 bases; unmatched bases: 6. The CDR3 reads CASRFQGGTEAFF. CDR3 DNA sequence: TGTGCCAGCAGATTTCAGGGGGGAACTGAAGCTTTCTTT.